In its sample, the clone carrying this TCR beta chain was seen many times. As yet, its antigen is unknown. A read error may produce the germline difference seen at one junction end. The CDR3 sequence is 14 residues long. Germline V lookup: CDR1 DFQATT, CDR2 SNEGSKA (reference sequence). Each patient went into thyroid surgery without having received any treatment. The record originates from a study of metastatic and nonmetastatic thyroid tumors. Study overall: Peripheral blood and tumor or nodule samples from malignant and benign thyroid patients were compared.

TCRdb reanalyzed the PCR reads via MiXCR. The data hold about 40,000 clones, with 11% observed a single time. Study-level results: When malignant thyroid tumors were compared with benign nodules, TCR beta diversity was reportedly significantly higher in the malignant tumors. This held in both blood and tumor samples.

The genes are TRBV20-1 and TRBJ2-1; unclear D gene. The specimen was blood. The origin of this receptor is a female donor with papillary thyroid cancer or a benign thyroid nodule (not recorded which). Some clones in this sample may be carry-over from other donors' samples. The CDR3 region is CSAGRPGIYSEQFF. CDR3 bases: TGCAGTGCTGGCCGCCCCGGCATCTACAGTGAGCAGTTCTTC.